This passage covers 23 T cell receptor beta chains from one sample sequenced in a study of cytomegalovirus exposure and HLA in healthy donors (dated by TCRdb to 2016 to 2017). The library was made by the immunoSEQ multiplex PCR assay. For the multiplex PCR, a mixture combining 60 forward primers for TCR Vbeta segments and 13 reverse primers for TCR Jbeta segments was used. The source is immuneACCESS, and TCRdb retained only in-frame sequences with V and J called. Part of the clones is not carried over; for the studies checked, unresolved V genes explain less than half of this, and the remainder is unexplained. The sample data list around 120,000 clones, and 81% of these were observed just once. The ten largest clones take up 3.9% of the sample. Sequencing input: PBMCs. The receptors here all came from a woman under 40 in good health and CMV-seronegative.

The chain employs TRBV19 and TRBJ2-1, with D tentatively TRBD1 (6 bases). V was shortened by 3 bases and J by 4 bases, with 13 bases between the two germline ends. The CDR3 contains 15 residues. The germline V gene encodes CDR1 LNHDA and CDR2 SQIVND (reference sequence). The CDR3 sequence: CASSIGTPRYNEQFF. The CDR3 region has the DNA TGTGCCAGTAGTATTGGGACACCTCGATACAATGAGCAGTTCTTC.

The chain joins TRBV27 to TRBJ2-3; 7 bases map to TRBD2. This CDR3 is 14 amino acids long. J gave up 6 bases and V 6 bases, and 9 bases lay outside the gene matches. Germline V CDR1 and CDR2: MNHEY, SMNVEV (reference sequence). The chain's CDR3 is CASRGLAVMDTQYF. The CDR3 DNA is TGTGCCAGCAGAGGGCTAGCGGTCATGGATACGCAGTATTTT.

The chain recombines TRBV28 with TRBJ1-5; D is ambiguous. Germline loops: CDR1 MDHEN, CDR2 SYDVKM. Trimming stripped 2 bases from V and 2 bases from J, with 10 bases between. This CDR3 is 15 amino acids long. The CDR3, as DNA: TGTGCCAGCAGTTTAAACAACCCCGGCAATCAGCCCCAGCATTTT. Translation gives CASSLNNPGNQPQHF.

This sequence joins TRBV19 and TRBJ1-2; D is unresolved. This CDR3 region has 14 residues. Trimming stripped 11 bases from V and 5 bases from J, with 21 bases between. In germline, CDR1 is LNHDA, CDR2 SQIVND (reference sequence). The CDR3 protein is CAVSTAYPGYGYTF. CDR3 sequence (DNA): TGTGCCGTATCAACAGCTTACCCTGGATATGGCTACACCTTC.

This clone occurred a few times. The chain uses TRBV2 and TRBJ1-2; weak D call: TRBD1 (6 bases). The germline CDR1 and CDR2 sequences are SNHLY and FYNNEI. The CDR3 has 12 residues. The V end lost 10 bases, the J end lost 3 bases, and 12 bases lay between the germline ends. The CDR3 loop is CAIRQVDYGYTF. DNA for the CDR3: TGTGCCATCCGACAGGTCGACTATGGCTACACCTTC.

The chain combines TRBV9 with TRBJ1-4; a possible D gene is TRBD1 (6 bases). The V and J ends lost 4 bases and 8 bases respectively, with 18 bases between them. CDR1 SGDLS and CDR2 YYNGEE come from the germline V gene. CDR3 length: 15 amino acids. CDR3 sequence: CASSFGGGRWEKLFF. The CDR3 nucleotides are TGTGCCAGCAGCTTCGGGGGGGGGCGCTGGGAAAAACTGTTTTTT.

This rearrangement joins TRBV4-2 to TRBJ1-4, with D maybe TRBD1 (6 bases). This CDR3 spans 16 amino acids. Germline V gene sequence: CDR1 LGHNA, CDR2 YNFKEQ. V was clipped by 0 bases and J by 3 bases, with 11 bases between them. CDR3 sequence reads: CASSQDPAGANEKLFF. The CDR3 DNA follows: TGTGCCAGCAGCCAAGATCCGGCAGGGGCTAATGAAAAACTGTTTTTT.

This chain links TRBV11-2 with TRBJ2-4; D unresolved. The germline V gene has CDR1 SGHAT and CDR2 FQNNGV. This CDR3 has 14 amino acids. Trimming stripped 3 bases from V and 6 bases from J, with 12 bases between. The CDR3 sequence: CASSLGSITNIQYF. CDR3 DNA: TGTGCCAGCAGCTTGGGCTCAATAACAAACATTCAGTACTTC.

This chain joins TRBV5-1 and TRBJ1-4; tentatively, D is TRBD1 (6 bases). The V end lost 3 bases, the J end lost 2 bases, and 11 bases lay between the germline ends. Germline CDR1 reads SGHRS; CDR2 reads YFSETQ. This CDR3 spans 15 amino acids. The CDR3 DNA reads TGCGCCAGCAGCTCACAGGGTTGGACTAATGAAAAACTGTTTTTT. Protein: CASSSQGWTNEKLFF.

The chain combines TRBV5-1 with TRBJ1-1, with TRBD1 matching over 11 bases. The CDR3 runs 15 residues. The germline V gene has CDR1 SGHRS and CDR2 YFSETQ. The ends lost 4 bases at V and 5 bases at J; junction bases unmatched: 7. Here the CDR3 DNA reads TGCGCCAGCAGCCGCGGACAGGGGGCAAAGACTGAAGCTTTCTTT. It is translated as CASSRGQGAKTEAFF.

The gene calls are TRBV2 and TRBJ2-7; 11 bases agree with TRBD1. V lost 6 bases to trimming and J lost 3 bases; unmatched junction nucleotides: 7. Germline V lookup: CDR1 SNHLY, CDR2 FYNNEI. CDR3 length: 15 residues. The CDR3 reads CASRSGQGVIYEQYF. CDR3 bases: TGTGCCAGCAGATCGGGACAGGGGGTAATCTACGAGCAGTACTTC.

The V call is TRBV29-1, the J call TRBJ2-5; TRBD1 is a possible D gene (6 bases). TRBJ2-7 matches the DNA end more closely, so the J call is doubtful. The germline gives CDR1 SQVTM, CDR2 ANQGSEA. The CDR3 runs 12 residues. The CDR3 spells CSVRQDGYEQYF. In nucleotides, the CDR3 is TGCAGCGTTAGACAGGATGGGTACGAGCAGTACTTC.

V gene TRBV7-9 combines with J gene TRBJ1-4, with a tentative D call TRBD1 (6 bases). Per the germline V gene, CDR1 is SEHNR and CDR2 is FQNEAQ (reference sequence). This CDR3 is built from 15 residues. Trimming removed 3 bases at V and 7 bases at J, with 15 bases between. The CDR3 DNA sequence: TGTGCCAGCAGCTTTCCGGGGGCGGGAGGTGAAAAACTGTTTTTT. Encoded protein: CASSFPGAGGEKLFF. Drawing the rest from reference TRBV7-9 and TRBJ1-4, the complete variable domain is DTGVSQNPRHKITKRGQNVTFRCDPISEHNRLYWYRQTLGQGPEFLTYFQNEAQLEKSRLLSDRFSAERPKGSFSTLEIQRTEQGDSAMYLCASSFPGAGGEKLFFGSGTQLSVL.

The genes are TRBV25-1 and TRBJ2-7; possible D gene TRBD2, 5 bases. V dropped 4 bases and J dropped 5 bases, with 18 bases sitting between them. Germline V gene data show CDR1 as MGHDK and CDR2 as SYGVNS. The CDR3 covers 15 residues. This chain's CDR3 is CASSAVGISEDEQYF. The CDR3, as DNA: TGTGCCAGCAGTGCCGTTGGGATATCGGAGGACGAGCAGTACTTC.

The chain carries TRBV4-3 and TRBJ2-5; D possibly corresponds to TRBD1 (5 bases). CDR3 length equals 15 residues. CDR1 and CDR2 from the germline V gene are LGHNA and YSLEER. Trimming left V 1 base short and J 2 bases short, with 11 bases between. CDR3 coding DNA: TGCGCCAGCAGCCAAGCCCAGGGTGGACAAGAGACCCAGTACTTC. This encodes CASSQAQGGQETQYF.

V usage is TRBV15 and J usage is TRBJ2-5, with D possibly matching TRBD1 (6 bases). V was pared by 1 base and J by 0 bases, with 12 bases between. The CDR3 is 16 residues long. Germline-derived CDR1 and CDR2 are LNHNV and YYDKDF (reference sequence). CDR3 bases: TGTGCCACCAGCAGAGGCGCCTGGACAGACCAAGAGACCCAGTACTTC. Its protein is CATSRGAWTDQETQYF.

The chain couples TRBV4-1 to TRBJ1-2; TRBD1 matches 9 bases. Trimming at V came to 5 bases and at J to 2 bases, leaving 3 bases not matched to a gene. Germline lookup yields CDR1 MGHRA and CDR2 YSYEKL. The CDR3 length is 14 residues. In nucleotides, the CDR3 is TGCGCCAGCAGCAAGGGACAGGGCAACTATGGCTACACCTTC. This encodes CASSKGQGNYGYTF.

This rearrangement joins TRBV4-2 to TRBJ2-1; 7 bases align to TRBD2. Unmatched junction bases numbered 4, after V lost 4 bases and J lost 7 bases. This CDR3 is built from 13 residues. Germline V lookup: CDR1 LGHNA, CDR2 YNFKEQ. The CDR3, as DNA: TGTGCCAGCAGCCTCTTTAGCGGGAATGAGCAGTTCTTC. This encodes CASSLFSGNEQFF.

This clone was recorded a few times. The CDR3 DNA reads TGTGCCTGGAAGGCCCCCCCAGGGGCAAGGCTCTCTGGAAACACCATATATTTT. Its translation is CAWKAPPGARLSGNTIYF. This chain uses TRBV30 with TRBJ1-3; possible D gene TRBD1, 6 bases. CDR1 and CDR2 from the germline V gene are GTSNPN and SVGIG (reference sequence). The CDR3 extends over 18 amino acids. V was shortened by 4 bases and J by 0 bases, with 22 bases between the two germline ends.

This clone was seen only once. This sequence joins TRBV9 and TRBJ2-7, with 7 bases matching TRBD2. The CDR3 covers 17 residues. Germline V gives CDR1 SGDLS, CDR2 YYNGEE. Germline trimming cut 4 bases from V and 4 bases from J; bases unmatched to any gene: 17. The CDR3 DNA reads as TGTGCCAGCAGCCCCACCGAGAGGGCGGGAGTATATTACGAGCAGTACTTC. Amino acids: CASSPTERAGVYYEQYF.

The J gene is TRBJ2-2, the V gene TRBV28; a weak D match, TRBD1 (7 bases). Per the germline V gene, CDR1 is MDHEN and CDR2 is SYDVKM. V gave up 4 bases and J gave up 0 bases, with 15 bases separating them. This CDR3 contains 17 residues. CDR3 DNA sequence: TGTGCCAGCAGTTCCCCGCAGGGGGGTACGAACACCGGGGAGCTGTTTTTT. Translating gives CASSSPQGGTNTGELFF.

This chain links TRBV5-8 with TRBJ2-3; 10 bases are a match to TRBD2. The CDR3 totals 17 residues. The J segment lost 0 bases and the V segment lost 0 bases, leaving 4 bases of the junction unmatched. Germline V gene lookup returns CDR1 SGHTS and CDR2 YDEGEE. The CDR3 sequence is CASSLAKTSGSTDTQYF. CDR3 DNA sequence: TGTGCCAGCAGCTTGGCCAAGACTAGCGGGAGCACAGATACGCAGTATTTT.

The V and J genes are TRBV27 and TRBJ2-7, with a tentative D call TRBD2 (5 bases). CDR1 MNHEY and CDR2 SMNVEV come from the germline V gene (reference sequence). The CDR3 runs 16 residues. Trimming left V 2 bases short and J 2 bases short, with 16 bases between. CDR3 protein: CASSLRVGGWAYEQYF. CDR3 in DNA: TGTGCCAGCAGTTTACGTGTTGGAGGCTGGGCCTACGAGCAGTACTTC.